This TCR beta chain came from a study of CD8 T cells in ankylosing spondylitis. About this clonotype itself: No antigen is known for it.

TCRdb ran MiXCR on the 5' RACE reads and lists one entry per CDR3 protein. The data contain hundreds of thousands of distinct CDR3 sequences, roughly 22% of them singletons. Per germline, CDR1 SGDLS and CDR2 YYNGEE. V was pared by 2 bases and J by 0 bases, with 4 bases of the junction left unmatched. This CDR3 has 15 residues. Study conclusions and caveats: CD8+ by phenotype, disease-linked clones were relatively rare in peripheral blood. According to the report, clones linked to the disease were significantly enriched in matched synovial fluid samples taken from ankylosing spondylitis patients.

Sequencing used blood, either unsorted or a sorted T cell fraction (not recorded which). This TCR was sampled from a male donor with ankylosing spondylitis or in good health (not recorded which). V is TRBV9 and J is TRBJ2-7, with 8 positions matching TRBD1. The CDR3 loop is CASSVAGGNSYEQYF. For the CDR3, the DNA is TGTGCCAGCAGCGTGGCAGGGGGCAACTCCTACGAGCAGTACTTC.